Each of the 2 T cell receptor beta chains below was sequenced from the same sample in a study of blood T cell repertoires in COVID-19. Some clones are missing from TCRdb's copy, which holds only in-frame ones; the method was immunoSEQ multiplex PCR. The sample shows hundreds of thousands of clones, 80% to 90% of them seen only once. The material sequenced was PBMCs or T cells enriched from blood (not recorded which). Receptors were obtained from a man aged 30 to 39 who had recovered from COVID-19.

The chain combines TRBV12-3 or TRBV12-4 with TRBJ1-2; D unclear. The length of the CDR3 is 13 residues. V was clipped by 5 bases and J by 4 bases, with 11 bases between them. DNA of the CDR3: TGTGCCAGCAGTGCCGGGCGGGTCTATGGCTACACCTTC. Amino acid sequence: CASSAGRVYGYTF.

This clone was picked up a small number of times. This chain connects TRBV5-4 to TRBJ2-7; TRBD1 matches at 10 bases. Trimming at V came to 2 bases and at J to 5 bases, leaving 4 bases not matched to a gene. The germline gives CDR1 SGHNT, CDR2 YYREEE (reference sequence). CDR3 length: 14 amino acids. CDR3 nucleotide sequence: TGTGCCAGCAGCTTCAGGACAGGGGGAGACGAGCAGTACTTC. The encoded protein is CASSFRTGGDEQYF.